This record looks at one T cell receptor (beta chain) sequence and its context. No antigen is known for it. Included in the TCR beta cDNA libraries were unique molecular identifiers. TCRdb re-called the PCR reads with MiXCR, one entry per CDR3 protein. The sample shows about 500,000 distinct CDR3 sequences, roughly 45% of them seen only once. This specimen belongs to a study of post-analysis software for immune sequencing data. V lost 4 bases and J lost 3, with 16 bases in between. The CDR3 consists of 15 residues. Germline CDR1 SGHRS, CDR2 YFSETQ. Findings of the study overall: Significantly lower normalized Chao1 diversity was found in patients with multiple sclerosis relative to controls. When patients were compared with controls, four to six TRBV segments were more frequent, TRBV5-6, TRBV5-1 and TRBV20-1 among them.

This TCR came from a girl aged 10-17 years with multiple sclerosis. V gene TRBV5-1 combines with J gene TRBJ2-5; D perhaps matches TRBD1 (5 bases). Sequencing was done on a sample of blood. The CDR3 DNA is TGCGCCAGCAGCATCGTACAGGTACCCGAAGAGACCCAGTACTTC. Protein: CASSIVQVPEETQYF. The full variable domain, in which reference TRBV5-1 and TRBJ2-5 provide the parts outside the CDR3, is KAGVTQTPRYLIKTRGQQVTLSCSPISGHRSVSWYQQTPGQGLQFLFEYFSETQRNKGNFPGRFSGRQFSNSRSEMNVSTLELGDSALYLCASSIVQVPEETQYFGPGTRLLVL.